This T cell receptor beta chain appears in the sequencing data of a study of neoadjuvant nivolumab and ipilimumab in lung cancer. Study-wide points: Resected tumors had greater TCR richness and clonality than uninvolved lung. Blood richness before therapy tracked richness in tumors resected after neoadjuvant therapy. Only two of four nivolumab-treated tumors gained richness and clonality by surgery.

Trimming cost V 4 bases and J 2 bases, with 14 bases left between them. The germline V gene encodes CDR1 SGHAT and CDR2 FQNNGV. The CDR3 runs 15 residues. Some clones are missing from TCRdb's copy, which holds only in-frame ones; the method was immunoSEQ multiplex PCR. The sample holds tens of thousands of clones, over 75% seen once. A note on this clone: What it binds is not known.

The sequences come from peripheral blood, collected after neoadjuvant nivolumab, alone or with ipilimumab, at or shortly before surgery. The chain is built from TRBV11-2 and TRBJ1-1; D ambiguous. This sequence was found in an adult with non-small cell lung cancer. The CDR3 loop is CASSYTRTRNTEAFF. The CDR3 nucleotides are TGTGCCAGCAGCTACACCCGGACGCGAAACACTGAAGCTTTCTTT.